The 28 T cell receptor beta chains below were found in one sample sequenced in a study of cytomegalovirus exposure and HLA in healthy donors. PCR employed 60 Vbeta and 13 Jbeta primers. Profiled with immunoSEQ multiplex PCR; TCRdb holds only in-frame clones, not every one. The sample contains 100,000 to 150,000 clones, approximately 84% of which appear only once. Sequencing input: PBMCs. Receptors originate from a man aged 18 to 29 in good health and CMV-seropositive.

The chain has TRBV19 and TRBJ1-6; the D gene is possibly TRBD1 (5 bases). Trimming shortened V by 4 bases and J by 6 bases, and 16 bases separated the two germline ends. The CDR3 has 16 amino acids. In germline, CDR1 is LNHDA, CDR2 SQIVND (reference sequence). This CDR3 is CASSRREGVGNSPLHF. The CDR3 region has the DNA TGTGCCAGTAGTAGGAGGGAAGGGGTAGGTAATTCACCCCTCCACTTT.

This clone was seen a handful of times. This chain joins TRBV9 and TRBJ2-1; 8 bases match TRBD2. CDR1 and CDR2 from the germline V gene are SGDLS and YYNGEE. With V trimmed by 6 bases and J by 2 bases, 7 bases remained unmatched. The length of the CDR3 is 15 residues. The CDR3 DNA sequence: TGTGCCAGCACAACAGACGGGAGGGCCTACAATGAGCAGTTCTTC. It yields the protein CASTTDGRAYNEQFF.

This clone was counted a single time. V and J are TRBV19 and TRBJ1-2; 8 nucleotides match TRBD1. V was pared by 2 bases and J by 7 bases, with 3 bases of the junction left unmatched. Germline V gene lookup returns CDR1 LNHDA and CDR2 SQIVND (reference sequence). This CDR3 is 13 amino acids long. This CDR3 is CASSINQGAGYTF. CDR3 in DNA: TGTGCCAGTAGTATAAACCAGGGGGCTGGCTACACCTTC.

This clone was seen more than once but under ten times. The gene calls are TRBV27 and TRBJ1-4; TRBD1 is a possible D gene (5 bases). Trimming removed 0 bases from V and 8 bases from J, with 16 bases in between. Looked up from germline, CDR1 is MNHEY and CDR2 is SMNVEV (reference sequence). This CDR3 is 16 amino acids long. CDR3 region: CASSLSNSGFGEKLFF. In nucleotides, the CDR3 is TGTGCCAGCAGTTTATCGAATTCAGGGTTTGGGGAAAAACTGTTTTTT.

The chain carries TRBV5-1 and TRBJ2-5; D perhaps matches TRBD2 (5 bases). The CDR3 is 15 residues long. With 1 base removed from V and 1 base from J, the gap between germline ends came to 11 bases. CDR1 is SGHRS, CDR2 YFSETQ, per germline. CDR3 region: CASSLTGNTQETQYF. CDR3 nucleotide sequence: TGCGCCAGCAGCTTGACGGGAAACACCCAAGAGACCCAGTACTTC.

The DNA of the CDR3 is TGTGCCAGCAGCTTAGCGAGCATAAGGGGTAATGAAAAACTGTTTTTT. Amino acid sequence: CASSLASIRGNEKLFF. The V and J genes are TRBV7-8 and TRBJ1-4, with a weak D call TRBD1 (5 bases). Between the trimmed V and J ends, which lost 0 bases and 4 bases, there was a span of 12 bases. This CDR3 comprises 16 residues. Germline values: CDR1 SGHVS, CDR2 FQNEAQ.

V gene TRBV27 combines with J gene TRBJ2-5; perhaps TRBD2 as D (6 bases). CDR1 is MNHEY, CDR2 SMNVEV, per germline (reference sequence). The CDR3 contains 13 residues. The V end lost 5 bases, the J end lost 0 bases, and 7 bases lay between the germline ends. CDR3 coding DNA: TGTGCCAGCAGTACGGGGGACCAAGAGACCCAGTACTTC. Its translation is CASSTGDQETQYF.

This clone has just a few counts. This chain uses TRBV19 with TRBJ1-2; TRBD1 matches at 7 bases. The CDR3 runs 15 residues. In germline, CDR1 is LNHDA, CDR2 SQIVND (reference sequence). V lost 1 base, J lost 2 bases, and 4 bases stayed unmatched. The CDR3 region is CASSIARDSNYGYTF. CDR3 bases: TGTGCCAGTAGTATAGCCCGGGACAGCAACTATGGCTACACCTTC.

The genes are TRBV5-4 and TRBJ1-1; D unclear. The CDR3 has 14 residues. Deletions cut 0 bases from V and 5 bases from J, with 11 bases between. CDR1 and CDR2 (germline): SGHNT, YYREEE (reference sequence). The CDR3 region is CASSLGGRGTEAFF. The CDR3 coding sequence is TGTGCCAGCAGCTTGGGAGGGCGCGGGACTGAAGCTTTCTTT.

This clone was counted a few times. J is TRBJ2-7 and V is TRBV19, with D unclear. In germline, CDR1 is LNHDA, CDR2 SQIVND (reference sequence). The CDR3 length is 13 residues. Trimming removed 0 bases at V and 0 bases at J, with 3 bases between. The CDR3 sequence is CASSIDSSYEQYF. CDR3 bases: TGTGCCAGTAGTATAGACAGCTCCTACGAGCAGTACTTC.

The gene calls are TRBV6-4 and TRBJ1-2, with D maybe TRBD1 (6 bases). In germline, CDR1 is MRHNA, CDR2 SNTAGT. Trimming cost V 0 bases and J 7 bases, with 12 bases left between them. The CDR3 is 14 residues long. In DNA form, the CDR3 reads TGTGCCAGCAGTGACTCGGTGATAGGGGGTGGCTACACCTTC. Protein product: CASSDSVIGGGYTF.

This sequence joins TRBV14 and TRBJ2-7; 11 nucleotides agree with TRBD1. CDR3 length: 14 amino acids. Germline V lookup: CDR1 SGHDN, CDR2 FVKESK. V shed 4 bases and J 6 bases; nucleotides not matched to a gene: 5. As DNA, the CDR3 is TGTGCCAGCAGCCGGGACAGGGGGTCGAGCGAGCAGTACTTC. It is translated as CASSRDRGSSEQYF.

The chain combines TRBV2 with TRBJ1-1, with 7 positions matching TRBD1. The V gene end was trimmed by 7 bases and the J gene end by 8 bases; junction bases not matched to a gene: 7. The CDR3 extends over 12 amino acids. CDR1 and CDR2 (germline): SNHLY, FYNNEI. The CDR3 spells CASTSQGGEAFF. The CDR3 region has the DNA TGTGCCAGCACTAGTCAGGGGGGAGAAGCTTTCTTT.

As DNA, the CDR3 is TGTGCCAGCAACTACCGACAGGACCACACTGAAGCTTTCTTT. It is translated as CASNYRQDHTEAFF. The chain carries TRBV27 and TRBJ1-1, with a possible D match to TRBD1 (6 bases). The germline V gene encodes CDR1 MNHEY and CDR2 SMNVEV (reference sequence). CDR3 length: 14 amino acids. Trimming took 7 bases from V and 3 from J, leaving 15 bases between them.

For the CDR3, the DNA is TGTGCCAGCAGCCCCGGGACAGGTGCACAAGAGACCCAGTACTTC. Amino acid sequence: CASSPGTGAQETQYF. V usage is TRBV7-9 and J usage is TRBJ2-5; 8 bases line up with TRBD1. Germline assignment: CDR1 SEHNR and CDR2 FQNEAQ (reference sequence). The CDR3 is 15 amino acids. J lost 2 bases, V lost 5 bases, and 7 bases had no gene match.

The DNA of the CDR3 is TGTGCCAGCAGCCCGGGACAGGGGGCGGGTTACACCTTC. Translating it yields CASSPGQGAGYTF. The chain is built from TRBV2 and TRBJ1-2; the match to TRBD1 covers 12 bases. V gave up 6 bases and J gave up 11 bases; unmatched junction bases: 7. This CDR3 is 13 amino acids long. Germline V gene lookup returns CDR1 SNHLY and CDR2 FYNNEI.

V is TRBV7-9 and J is TRBJ1-1, with D possibly being TRBD1 (6 bases). In germline, CDR1 is SEHNR, CDR2 FQNEAQ (reference sequence). V dropped 2 bases and J dropped 4 bases, with 11 bases sitting between them. This CDR3 is 14 amino acids long. The CDR3 is CASSLTQGFTEAFF. The DNA for the CDR3 is TGTGCCAGCAGCTTAACGCAGGGGTTCACTGAAGCTTTCTTT.

The CDR3 reads CASSAARAVLEQYF. For the CDR3, the DNA is TGTGCCAGCAGTGCCGCCAGGGCGGTACTCGAGCAGTACTTC. The gene calls are TRBV2 and TRBJ2-7; D possibly corresponds to TRBD1 (5 bases). Trimming shortened V by 4 bases and J by 6 bases, and 16 bases separated the two germline ends. The CDR3 totals 14 residues. Germline CDR1 SNHLY, CDR2 FYNNEI.

The V call is TRBV6-1, the J call TRBJ1-5, with D possibly matching TRBD1 (5 bases). V shed 1 base and J shed 11 bases, with 12 bases lying between them. This CDR3 is built from 13 residues. Germline values: CDR1 MNHNS, CDR2 SASEGT. CDR3 loop: CASSEVQVGTQHF. In nucleotides, the CDR3 is TGTGCCAGCAGTGAAGTACAGGTGGGAACCCAGCATTTT.

The chain is built from TRBV5-6 and TRBJ2-7, with 7 bases fitting TRBD1. V lost 4 bases, J lost 3 bases, and 10 bases stayed unmatched. The CDR3 sequence is 15 residues long. CDR1 and CDR2 from the germline V gene are SGHDT and YYEEEE. The CDR3 bases are TGTGCCAGCAGCCTCGACGGGACAGCCCTCTACGAGCAGTACTTC. Protein: CASSLDGTALYEQYF.

The chain couples TRBV2 to TRBJ2-1, with D tentatively TRBD1 (5 bases). Germline V gene sequence: CDR1 SNHLY, CDR2 FYNNEI. The CDR3 loop spans 11 amino acids. Trimming took 9 bases from V and 7 from J, leaving 10 bases between them. The CDR3 coding sequence is TGTGCCAGGCAGCAGGGTAATGAGCAGTTCTTC. Protein sequence: CARQQGNEQFF.

The gene calls are TRBV7-2 and TRBJ2-1, with TRBD2 matching over 8 bases. Germline-derived CDR1 and CDR2 are SGHTA and FQGNSA. The CDR3 runs to 16 residues. V was clipped by 7 bases and J by 2 bases; unmatched bases: 10. CDR3: CASTPYLGGAYNEQFF. The DNA of the CDR3 is TGTGCCAGCACCCCCTATCTCGGGGGGGCCTACAATGAGCAGTTCTTC.

This chain's CDR3 is CASSFGRGPNQPQHF. Written as DNA, the CDR3 is TGTGCCAGCAGTTTCGGCAGGGGCCCCAATCAGCCCCAGCATTTT. The rearrangement links TRBV27 to TRBJ1-5; perhaps TRBD1 as D (6 bases). Germline lookup yields CDR1 MNHEY and CDR2 SMNVEV (reference sequence). The V gene lost 3 bases and the J gene lost 3 bases, with 12 bases spanning the gap. This CDR3 spans 15 amino acids.

The chain uses TRBV9 and TRBJ2-6; TRBD1 matches 7 bases. The J segment lost 0 bases and the V segment lost 4 bases, leaving 4 bases of the junction unmatched. Per the germline V gene, CDR1 is SGDLS and CDR2 is YYNGEE. This CDR3 contains 16 residues. CDR3 amino acids: CASSLRQGSGANVLTF. Here the CDR3 DNA reads TGTGCCAGCAGCCTAAGACAGGGCTCTGGGGCCAACGTCCTGACTTTC.

For this clone: An end of the junction differs from the germline gene, which may be a read error. The V and J genes are TRBV7-9 and TRBJ2-7; 9 nucleotides line up with TRBD1. This CDR3 comprises 16 residues. In germline, CDR1 is SEHNR, CDR2 FQNEAQ (reference sequence). CDR3 in amino acids: CSSSFGEDRGSYEQYF. CDR3 sequence (DNA): TGTTCCAGCAGCTTTGGGGAGGACAGGGGATCCTACGAGCAGTACTTC.

In DNA form, the CDR3 reads TGCGCCAGCAGCTTGGTTGCTAGCGGGTTGAGAAACTCCTACGAGCAGTACTTC. It specifies CASSLVASGLRNSYEQYF. This sequence joins TRBV5-1 and TRBJ2-7; TRBD2 aligns across 8 bases. The CDR3 runs 18 residues. Looked up from germline, CDR1 is SGHRS and CDR2 is YFSETQ. Trimming at V came to 0 bases and at J to 0 bases, leaving 11 bases not matched to a gene.

This CDR3 is CASSKKDKRGYSYEQYF. In DNA form, the CDR3 reads TGTGCCAGCAGCAAAAAGGACAAGCGGGGCTACTCCTACGAGCAGTACTTC. The rearrangement links TRBV21-1 to TRBJ2-7; the table's TRBD2 call for D was not verified on the DNA. TRBV21-1 counts as a pseudogene. The CDR3 has 17 residues.

The rearrangement links TRBV5-6 to TRBJ2-1; 8 positions match TRBD1. Looked up from germline, CDR1 is SGHDT and CDR2 is YYEEEE. The V segment lost 5 bases and the J segment 4 bases; nucleotides outside the gene matches: 11. The CDR3 sequence is 16 residues long. CDR3 sequence (DNA): TGTGCCAGCAGTGCCGACAGGGGTAGTACTTACAATGAGCAGTTCTTC. Its protein product is CASSADRGSTYNEQFF.